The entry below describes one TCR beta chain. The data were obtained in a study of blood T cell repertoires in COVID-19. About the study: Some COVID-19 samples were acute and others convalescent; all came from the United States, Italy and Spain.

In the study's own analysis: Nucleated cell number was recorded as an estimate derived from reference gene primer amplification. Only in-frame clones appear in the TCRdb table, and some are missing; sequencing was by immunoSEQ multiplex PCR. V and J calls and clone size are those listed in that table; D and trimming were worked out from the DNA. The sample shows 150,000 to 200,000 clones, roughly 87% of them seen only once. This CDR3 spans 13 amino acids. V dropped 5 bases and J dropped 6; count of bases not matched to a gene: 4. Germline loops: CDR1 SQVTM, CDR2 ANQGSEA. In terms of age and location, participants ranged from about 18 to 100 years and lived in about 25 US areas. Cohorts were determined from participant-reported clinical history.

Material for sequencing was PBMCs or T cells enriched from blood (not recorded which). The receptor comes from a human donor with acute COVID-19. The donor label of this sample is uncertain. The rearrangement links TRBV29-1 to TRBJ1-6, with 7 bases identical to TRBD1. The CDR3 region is CSVRQGLNSPLHF. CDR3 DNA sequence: TGCAGCGTTCGACAGGGTCTTAATTCACCCCTCCACTTT.